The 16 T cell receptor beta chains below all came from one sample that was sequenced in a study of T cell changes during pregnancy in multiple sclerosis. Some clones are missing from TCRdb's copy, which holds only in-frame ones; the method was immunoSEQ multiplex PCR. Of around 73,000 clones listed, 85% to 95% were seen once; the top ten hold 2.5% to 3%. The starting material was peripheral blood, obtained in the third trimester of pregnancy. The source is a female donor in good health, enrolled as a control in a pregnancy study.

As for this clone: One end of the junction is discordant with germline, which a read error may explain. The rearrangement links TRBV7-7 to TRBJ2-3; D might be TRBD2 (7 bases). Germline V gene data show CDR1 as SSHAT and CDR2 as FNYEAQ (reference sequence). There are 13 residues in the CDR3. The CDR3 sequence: CASSLGGGNTQYF. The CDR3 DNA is TGTGCTAGCAGCTTAGGGGGGGGGAATACGCAGTATTTT.

CDR3 DNA: TGTGCCAGCAGTGAAGGGCTAGCGGACGAGCAGTACTTC. Its protein product is CASSEGLADEQYF. This rearrangement joins TRBV2 to TRBJ2-7, with 7 bases lining up with TRBD2. The CDR3 extends over 13 amino acids. Germline CDR1 and CDR2: SNHLY and FYNNEI. Germline trimming cut 1 base from V and 5 bases from J; bases unmatched to any gene: 2.

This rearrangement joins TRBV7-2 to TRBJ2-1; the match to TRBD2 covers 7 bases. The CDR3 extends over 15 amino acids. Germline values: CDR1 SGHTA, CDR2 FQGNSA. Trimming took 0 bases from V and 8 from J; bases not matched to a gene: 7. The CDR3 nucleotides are TGTGCCAGCAGCTTAGCGGGAGGGACGGTCTATGAGCAGTTCTTC. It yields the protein CASSLAGGTVYEQFF.

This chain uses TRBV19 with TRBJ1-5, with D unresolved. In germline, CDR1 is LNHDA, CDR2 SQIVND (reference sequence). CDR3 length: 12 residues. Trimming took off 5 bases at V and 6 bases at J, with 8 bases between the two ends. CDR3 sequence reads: CASSLLGQPQHF. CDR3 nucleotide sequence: TGTGCCAGTAGTCTTCTAGGTCAGCCCCAGCATTTT.

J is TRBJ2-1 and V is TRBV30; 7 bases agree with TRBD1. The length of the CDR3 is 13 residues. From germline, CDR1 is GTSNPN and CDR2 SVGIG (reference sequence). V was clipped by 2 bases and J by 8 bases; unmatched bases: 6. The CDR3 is CAWSTTGNDEQFF. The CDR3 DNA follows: TGTGCCTGGAGTACGACAGGGAACGATGAGCAGTTCTTC.

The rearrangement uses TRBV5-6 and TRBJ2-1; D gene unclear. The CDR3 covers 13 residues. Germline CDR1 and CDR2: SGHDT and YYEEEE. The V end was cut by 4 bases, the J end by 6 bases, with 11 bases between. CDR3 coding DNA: TGTGCCAGCAGCCCAGGCCGGCTCAATGAGCAGTTCTTC. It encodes CASSPGRLNEQFF. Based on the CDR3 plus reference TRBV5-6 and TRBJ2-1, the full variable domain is DAGVTQSPTHLIKTRGQQVTLRCSPKSGHDTVSWYQQALGQGPQFIFQYYEEEERQRGNFPDRFSGHQFPNYSSELNVNALLLGDSALYLCASSPGRLNEQFFGPGTRLTVL.

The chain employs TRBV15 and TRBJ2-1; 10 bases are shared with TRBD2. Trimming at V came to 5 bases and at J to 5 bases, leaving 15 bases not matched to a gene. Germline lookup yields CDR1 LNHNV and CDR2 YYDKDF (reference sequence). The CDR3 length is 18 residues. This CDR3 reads CATSGHYGAGGRHNEQFF. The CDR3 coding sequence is TGTGCCACCAGCGGCCACTACGGAGCGGGAGGGCGGCACAATGAGCAGTTCTTC.

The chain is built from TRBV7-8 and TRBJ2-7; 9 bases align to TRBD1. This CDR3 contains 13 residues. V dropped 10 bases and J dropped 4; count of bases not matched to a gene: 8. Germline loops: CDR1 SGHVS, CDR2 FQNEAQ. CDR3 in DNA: TGTGCCATAGAGGGGGACAGGGTATACGAGCAGTACTTC. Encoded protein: CAIEGDRVYEQYF.

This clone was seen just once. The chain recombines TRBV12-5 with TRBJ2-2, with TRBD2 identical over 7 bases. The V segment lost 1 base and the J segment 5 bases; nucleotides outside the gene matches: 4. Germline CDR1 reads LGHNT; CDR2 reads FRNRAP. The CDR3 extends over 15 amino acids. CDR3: CASGLALGGTGELFF. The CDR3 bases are TGTGCTAGTGGTTTGGCTCTGGGGGGGACCGGGGAGCTGTTTTTT.

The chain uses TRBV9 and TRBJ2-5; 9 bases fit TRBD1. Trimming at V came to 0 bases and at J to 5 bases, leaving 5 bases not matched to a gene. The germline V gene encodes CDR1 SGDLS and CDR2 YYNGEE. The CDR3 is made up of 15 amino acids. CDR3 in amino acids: CASSVDGQGTETQYF. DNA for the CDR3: TGTGCCAGCAGCGTAGATGGACAGGGGACGGAGACCCAGTACTTC.

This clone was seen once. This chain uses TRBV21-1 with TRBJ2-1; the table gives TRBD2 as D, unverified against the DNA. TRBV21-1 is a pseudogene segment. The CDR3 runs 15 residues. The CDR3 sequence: CASSKAGDNYNEQFF. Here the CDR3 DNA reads TGTGCCAGCAGCAAAGCGGGAGACAACTACAATGAGCAGTTCTTC.

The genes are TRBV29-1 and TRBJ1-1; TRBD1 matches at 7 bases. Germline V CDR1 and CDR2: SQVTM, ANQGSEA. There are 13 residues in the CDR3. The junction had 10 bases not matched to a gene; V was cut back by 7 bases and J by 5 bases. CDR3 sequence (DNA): TGCAGCGCCTCAGGGGGTGGGTGGACTGAAGCTTTCTTT. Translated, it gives CSASGGGWTEAFF.

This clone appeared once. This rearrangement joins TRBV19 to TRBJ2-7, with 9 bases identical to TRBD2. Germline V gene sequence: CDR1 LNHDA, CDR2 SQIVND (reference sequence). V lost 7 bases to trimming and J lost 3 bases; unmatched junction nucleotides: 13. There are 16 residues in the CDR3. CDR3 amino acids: CASTPTNGAGGYEQYF. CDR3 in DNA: TGTGCCAGTACCCCGACAAATGGAGCGGGGGGCTACGAGCAGTACTTC.

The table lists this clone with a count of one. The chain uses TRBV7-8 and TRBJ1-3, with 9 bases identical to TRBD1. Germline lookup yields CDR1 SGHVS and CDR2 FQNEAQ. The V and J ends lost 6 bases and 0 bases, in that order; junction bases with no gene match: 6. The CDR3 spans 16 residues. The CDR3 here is CASSRDRVSSGNTIYF. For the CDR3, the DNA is TGTGCCAGCAGTCGGGACAGGGTGAGCTCTGGAAACACCATATATTTT.

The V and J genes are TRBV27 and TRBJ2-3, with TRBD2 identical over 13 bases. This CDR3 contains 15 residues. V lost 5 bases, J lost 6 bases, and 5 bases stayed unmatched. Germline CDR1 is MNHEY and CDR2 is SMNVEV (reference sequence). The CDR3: CASSLLAGGGDTQYF. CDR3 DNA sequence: TGTGCCAGCAGTCTACTAGCGGGAGGGGGGGATACGCAGTATTTT.

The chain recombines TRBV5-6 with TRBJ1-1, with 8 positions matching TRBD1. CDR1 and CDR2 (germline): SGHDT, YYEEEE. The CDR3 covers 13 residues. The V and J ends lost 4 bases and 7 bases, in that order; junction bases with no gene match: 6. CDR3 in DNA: TGTGCCAGCAGCAAAACAGGGGGTAATGAAGCTTTCTTT. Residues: CASSKTGGNEAFF.